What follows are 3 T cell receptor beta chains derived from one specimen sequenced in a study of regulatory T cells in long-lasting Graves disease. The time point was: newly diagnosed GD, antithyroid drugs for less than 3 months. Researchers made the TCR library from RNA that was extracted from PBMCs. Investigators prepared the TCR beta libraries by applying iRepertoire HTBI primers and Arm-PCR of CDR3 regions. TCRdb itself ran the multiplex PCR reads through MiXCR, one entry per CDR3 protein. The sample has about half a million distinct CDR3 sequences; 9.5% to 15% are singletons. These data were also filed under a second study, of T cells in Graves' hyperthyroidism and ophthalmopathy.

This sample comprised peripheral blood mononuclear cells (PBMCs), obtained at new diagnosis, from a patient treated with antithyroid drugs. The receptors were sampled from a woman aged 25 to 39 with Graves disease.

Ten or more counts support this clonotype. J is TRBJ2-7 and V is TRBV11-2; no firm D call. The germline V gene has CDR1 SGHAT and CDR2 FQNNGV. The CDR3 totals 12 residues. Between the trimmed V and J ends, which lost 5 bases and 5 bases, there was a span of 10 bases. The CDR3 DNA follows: TGTGCCAGCAGCCTCCCTCGAAACGAGCAGTACTTC. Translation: CASSLPRNEQYF.

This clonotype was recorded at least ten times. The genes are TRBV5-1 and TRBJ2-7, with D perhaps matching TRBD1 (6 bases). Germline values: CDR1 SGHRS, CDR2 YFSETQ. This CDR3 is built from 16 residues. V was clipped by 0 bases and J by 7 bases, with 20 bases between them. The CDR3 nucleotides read TGCGCCAGCAGCTTGGCGGTGGGGGCCGTCGCGCGGGAGCAGTACTTC. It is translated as CASSLAVGAVAREQYF.

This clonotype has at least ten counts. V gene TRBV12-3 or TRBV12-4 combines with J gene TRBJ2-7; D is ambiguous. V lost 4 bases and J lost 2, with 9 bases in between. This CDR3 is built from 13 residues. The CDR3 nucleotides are TGTGCCAGCAGTTATGGACCCACCTACGAGCAGTACTTC. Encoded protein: CASSYGPTYEQYF.